The T cell receptor beta chain under discussion was sequenced for a study of blood T cells in healthy people across ages. The CDR3 is 13 residues long. The germline gives CDR1 SNHLY, CDR2 FYNNEI. This clonotype has only a few counts. PCR was performed a second time for about 7 to 11 cycles using a sample-barcoded 5' primer and a J-beta primer mix. TCRdb recomputed calls from the 5' RACE reads with MiXCR, one row per CDR3 protein. The profile shows hundreds of thousands of distinct CDR3 sequences, just under 25% of them singletons. The same sample was also studied in work on T cells of mothers and their children.

This TCR came from a boy aged 5-17 years in good health. V and J are TRBV2 and TRBJ2-5; D ambiguous. The J call is doubtful: the DNA matches TRBJ2-7 better. The sample comprised blood. CDR3 nucleotide sequence: TGTGCCAGCAGTGATAACTTCAACTACGAGCAGTACTTC. This sequence encodes CASSDNFNYEQYF.